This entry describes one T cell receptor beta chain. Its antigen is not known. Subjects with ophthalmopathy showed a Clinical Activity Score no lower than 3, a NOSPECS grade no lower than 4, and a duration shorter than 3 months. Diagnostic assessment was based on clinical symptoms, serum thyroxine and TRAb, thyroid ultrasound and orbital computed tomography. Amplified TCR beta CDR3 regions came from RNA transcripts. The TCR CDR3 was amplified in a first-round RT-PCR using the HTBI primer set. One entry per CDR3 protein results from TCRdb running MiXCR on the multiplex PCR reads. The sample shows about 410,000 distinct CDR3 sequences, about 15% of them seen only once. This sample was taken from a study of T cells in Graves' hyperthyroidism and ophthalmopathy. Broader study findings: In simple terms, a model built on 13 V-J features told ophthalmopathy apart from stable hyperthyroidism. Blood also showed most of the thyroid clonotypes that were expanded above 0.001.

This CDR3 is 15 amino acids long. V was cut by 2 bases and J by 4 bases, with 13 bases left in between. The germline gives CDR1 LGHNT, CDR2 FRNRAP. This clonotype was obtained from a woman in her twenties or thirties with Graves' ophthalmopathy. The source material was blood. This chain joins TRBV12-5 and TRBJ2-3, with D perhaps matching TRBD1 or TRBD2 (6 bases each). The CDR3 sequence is CASGLRGLAADTQYF. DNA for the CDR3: TGTGCTAGTGGTTTGAGGGGGTTAGCGGCAGATACGCAGTATTTT.